This paragraph reports one TCR beta chain. The target antigen is unknown. Profiling relied on immunoSEQ multiplex PCR, and the TCRdb table lists in-frame clones only, not all of them. Among 50,000 to 60,000 clones listed, 65% to 85% were seen once. This specimen comes from a study of OX40 agonist ivuxolimab in advanced cancers. For the study at large: Ivuxolimab, an agonistic anti-OX40 (CD134) antibody, was given to patients. A history of anti-PD-1, anti-PD-L1 or anti-CTLA-4 therapy was acceptable, and approximately 39% had some. Overall study results and limits: In the expanded peripheral T cells, antigen specificity was never determined.

Germline assignment: CDR1 SGHAT and CDR2 FQDESV (reference sequence). CDR3 length: 16 residues. Trimming removed 2 bases from V and 2 bases from J; junction bases left unmatched: 8. The chain recombines TRBV11-1 with TRBJ1-1; TRBD1 aligns across 7 bases. This specimen was CD4+ or CD8+ T cells sorted from blood, taken in a trial of the OX40 agonist ivuxolimab. This TCR came from an adult with an advanced solid tumor such as melanoma, head and neck, liver or kidney cancer. The CDR3 here is CASSLTQGNSNTEAFF. In DNA form, the CDR3 reads TGTGCCAGCAGCTTAACACAGGGGAACTCAAACACTGAAGCTTTCTTT.